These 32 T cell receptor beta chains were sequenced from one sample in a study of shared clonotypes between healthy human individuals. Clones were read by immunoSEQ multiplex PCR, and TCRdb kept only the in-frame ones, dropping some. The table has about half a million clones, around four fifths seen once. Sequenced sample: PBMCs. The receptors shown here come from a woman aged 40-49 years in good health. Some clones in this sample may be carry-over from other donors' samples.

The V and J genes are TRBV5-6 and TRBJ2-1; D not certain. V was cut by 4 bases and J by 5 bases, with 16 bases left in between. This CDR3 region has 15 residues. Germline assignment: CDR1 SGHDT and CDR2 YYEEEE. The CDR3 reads CASSPRARRNNEQFF. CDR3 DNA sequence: TGTGCCAGCAGCCCACGGGCGCGGCGAAACAATGAGCAGTTCTTC.

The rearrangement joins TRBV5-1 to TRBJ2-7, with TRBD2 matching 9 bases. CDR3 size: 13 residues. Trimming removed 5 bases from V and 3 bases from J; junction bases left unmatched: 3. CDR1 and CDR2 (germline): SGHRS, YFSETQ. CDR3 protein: CASRGSGSYEQYF. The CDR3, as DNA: TGCGCCAGCAGGGGTAGCGGGAGCTACGAGCAGTACTTC. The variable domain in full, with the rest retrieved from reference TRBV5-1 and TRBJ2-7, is KAGVTQTPRYLIKTRGQQVTLSCSPISGHRSVSWYQQTPGQGLQFLFEYFSETQRNKGNFPGRFSGRQFSNSRSEMNVSTLELGDSALYLCASRGSGSYEQYFGPGTRLTVT.

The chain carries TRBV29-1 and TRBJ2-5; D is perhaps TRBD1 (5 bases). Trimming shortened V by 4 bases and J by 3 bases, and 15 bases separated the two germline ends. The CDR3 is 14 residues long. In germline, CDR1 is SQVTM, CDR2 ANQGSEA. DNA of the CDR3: TGCAGCGTTGGGCCCCGCAGGGTGGAAGAGACCCAGTACTTC. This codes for CSVGPRRVEETQYF.

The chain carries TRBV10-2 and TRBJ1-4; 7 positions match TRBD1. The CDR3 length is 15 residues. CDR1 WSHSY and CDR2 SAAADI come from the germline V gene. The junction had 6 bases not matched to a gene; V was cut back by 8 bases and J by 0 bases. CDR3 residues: CASSRGLATNEKLFF. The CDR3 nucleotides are TGCGCCAGCTCGAGGGGGCTTGCAACTAATGAAAAACTGTTTTTT.

The CDR3 nucleotides read TGTGCCAGCAGCTTATCATTCAACTCGGGGGCCAATGAGCAGTTCTTC. The encoded protein is CASSLSFNSGANEQFF. The chain carries TRBV7-7 and TRBJ2-1; D may be TRBD1 or TRBD2 (6 bases each). Germline CDR1 reads SSHAT; CDR2 reads FNYEAQ (reference sequence). V shed 2 bases and J shed 6 bases, with 17 bases lying between them. The length of the CDR3 is 16 residues.

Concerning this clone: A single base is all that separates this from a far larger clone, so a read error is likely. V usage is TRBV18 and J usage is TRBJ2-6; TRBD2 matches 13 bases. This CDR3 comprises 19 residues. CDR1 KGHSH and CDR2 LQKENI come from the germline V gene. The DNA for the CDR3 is TGTGCCAGCTCACCACTCGCACTAGCGGGAGGGTCTGGGGCCAACGTCCCGACTTTC. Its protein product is CASSPLALAGGSGANVPTF.

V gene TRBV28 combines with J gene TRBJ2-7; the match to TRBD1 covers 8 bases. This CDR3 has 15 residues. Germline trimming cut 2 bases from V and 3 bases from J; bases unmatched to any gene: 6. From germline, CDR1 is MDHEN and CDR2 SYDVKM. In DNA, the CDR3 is TGTGCCAGCAGTTTAAGTAGGACAGGGAACTACGAGCAGTACTTC. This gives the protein CASSLSRTGNYEQYF.

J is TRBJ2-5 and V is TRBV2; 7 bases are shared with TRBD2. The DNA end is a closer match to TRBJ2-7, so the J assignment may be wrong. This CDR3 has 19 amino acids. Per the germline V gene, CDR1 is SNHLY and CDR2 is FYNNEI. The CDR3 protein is CASQVIGMVGGTHSYEQYF. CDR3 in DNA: TGTGCCAGCCAAGTGATAGGGATGGTGGGGGGGACTCACTCCTACGAGCAGTACTTC.

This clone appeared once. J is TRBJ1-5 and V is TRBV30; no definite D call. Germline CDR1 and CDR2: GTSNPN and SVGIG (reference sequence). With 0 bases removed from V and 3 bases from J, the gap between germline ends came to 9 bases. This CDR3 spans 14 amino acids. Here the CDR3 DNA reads TGTGCCTGGAGTGTAACGGCAGACAATCAGCCCCAGCATTTT. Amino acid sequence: CAWSVTADNQPQHF.

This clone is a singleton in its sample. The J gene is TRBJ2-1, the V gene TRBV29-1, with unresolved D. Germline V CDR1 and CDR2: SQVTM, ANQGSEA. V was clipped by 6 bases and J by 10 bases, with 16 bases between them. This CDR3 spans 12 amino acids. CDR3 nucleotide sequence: TGCAGCGTGGGCCCAGGTTATCCGGAGCAGTTCTTC. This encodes CSVGPGYPEQFF.

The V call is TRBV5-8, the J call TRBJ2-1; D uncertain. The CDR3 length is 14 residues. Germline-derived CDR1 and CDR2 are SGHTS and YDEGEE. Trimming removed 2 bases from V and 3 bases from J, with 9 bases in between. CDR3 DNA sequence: TGTGCCAGCAGCTTAGGCACTTTCTACAATGAGCAGTTCTTC. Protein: CASSLGTFYNEQFF.

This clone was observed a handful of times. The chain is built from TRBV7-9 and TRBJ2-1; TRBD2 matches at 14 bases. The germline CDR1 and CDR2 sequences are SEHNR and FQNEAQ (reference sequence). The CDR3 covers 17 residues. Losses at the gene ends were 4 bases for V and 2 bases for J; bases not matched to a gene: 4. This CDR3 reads CASSSTSGRATYNEQFF. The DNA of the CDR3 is TGTGCCAGCAGCTCGACTAGCGGGAGGGCCACCTACAATGAGCAGTTCTTC.

The CDR3 reads CATSRDRGTGFYEQYF. The CDR3 nucleotides are TGTGCCACCAGCAGAGATCGCGGGACAGGATTCTACGAGCAGTACTTC. V and J are TRBV15 and TRBJ2-7, with 8 bases aligning to TRBD1. This CDR3 is built from 16 residues. Looked up from germline, CDR1 is LNHNV and CDR2 is YYDKDF (reference sequence). J was trimmed by 3 bases and V by 0 bases; bases with no gene match: 7. Variable domain in full (rest from reference TRBV15 and TRBJ2-7): DAMVIQNPRYQVTQFGKPVTLSCSQTLNHNVMYWYQQKSSQAPKLLFHYYDKDFNNEADTPDNFQSRRPNTSFCFLDIRSPGLGDTAMYLCATSRDRGTGFYEQYFGPGTRLTVT.

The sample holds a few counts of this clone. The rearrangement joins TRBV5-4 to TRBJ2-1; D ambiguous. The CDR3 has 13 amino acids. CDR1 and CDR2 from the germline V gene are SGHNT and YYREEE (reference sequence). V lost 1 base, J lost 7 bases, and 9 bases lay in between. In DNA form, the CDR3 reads TGTGCCAGCAGCTTGCAAATGGGTAATGAGCAGTTCTTC. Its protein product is CASSLQMGNEQFF.

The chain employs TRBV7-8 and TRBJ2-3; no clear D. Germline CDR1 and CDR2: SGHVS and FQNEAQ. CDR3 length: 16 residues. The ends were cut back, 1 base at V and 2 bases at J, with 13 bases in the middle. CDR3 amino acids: CASSLVSRQPTDTQYF. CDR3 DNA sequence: TGTGCCAGCAGCTTAGTTTCTCGGCAGCCCACAGATACGCAGTATTTT.

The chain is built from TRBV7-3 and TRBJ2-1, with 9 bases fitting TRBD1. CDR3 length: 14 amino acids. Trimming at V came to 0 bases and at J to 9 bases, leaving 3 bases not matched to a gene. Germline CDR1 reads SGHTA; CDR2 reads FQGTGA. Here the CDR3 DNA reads TGTGCCAGCAGCTTAACAGGGACAGGGCTTGAGCAGTTCTTC. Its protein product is CASSLTGTGLEQFF.

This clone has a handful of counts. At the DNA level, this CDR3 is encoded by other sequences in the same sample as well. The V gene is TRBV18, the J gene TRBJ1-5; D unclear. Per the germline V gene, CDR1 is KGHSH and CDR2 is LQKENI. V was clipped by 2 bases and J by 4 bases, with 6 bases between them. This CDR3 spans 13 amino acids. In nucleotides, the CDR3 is TGTGCCAGCTCACCATCGGAGAATCAGCCCCAGCATTTT. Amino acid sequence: CASSPSENQPQHF.

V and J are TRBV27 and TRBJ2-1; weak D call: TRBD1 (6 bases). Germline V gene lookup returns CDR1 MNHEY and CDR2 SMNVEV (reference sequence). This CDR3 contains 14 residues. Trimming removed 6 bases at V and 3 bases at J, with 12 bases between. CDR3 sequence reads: CASSPRGDYNEQFF. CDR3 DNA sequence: TGTGCCAGCAGCCCCAGGGGTGACTACAATGAGCAGTTCTTC.

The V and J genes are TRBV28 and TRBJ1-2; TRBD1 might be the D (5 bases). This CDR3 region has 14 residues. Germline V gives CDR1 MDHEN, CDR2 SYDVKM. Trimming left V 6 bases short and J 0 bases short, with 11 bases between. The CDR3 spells CASRWQGTNYGYTF. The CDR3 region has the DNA TGTGCCAGCAGATGGCAGGGAACTAACTATGGCTACACCTTC.

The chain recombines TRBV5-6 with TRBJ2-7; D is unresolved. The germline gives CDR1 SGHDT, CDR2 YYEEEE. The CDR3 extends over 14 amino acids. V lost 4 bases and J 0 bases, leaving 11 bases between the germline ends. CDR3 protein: CASSQSSSSYEQYF. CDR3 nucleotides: TGTGCCAGCAGCCAATCCTCGAGCTCCTACGAGCAGTACTTC.

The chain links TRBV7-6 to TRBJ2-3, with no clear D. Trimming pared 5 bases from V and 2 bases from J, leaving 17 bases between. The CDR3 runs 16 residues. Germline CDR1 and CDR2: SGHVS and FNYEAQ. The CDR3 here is CASSAAGSMYTDTQYF. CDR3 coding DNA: TGTGCCAGCAGCGCAGCCGGGTCCATGTACACAGATACGCAGTATTTT. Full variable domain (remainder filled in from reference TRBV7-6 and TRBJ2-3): GAGVSQSPRYKVTKRGQDVALRCDPISGHVSLYWYRQALGQGPEFLTYFNYEAQQDKSGLPNDRFSAERPEGSISTLTIQRTEQRDSAMYRCASSAAGSMYTDTQYFGPGTRLTVL.

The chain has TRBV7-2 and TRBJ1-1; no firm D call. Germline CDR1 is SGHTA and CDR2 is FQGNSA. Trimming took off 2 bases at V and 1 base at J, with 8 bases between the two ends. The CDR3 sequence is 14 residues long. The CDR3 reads CASSLSNSNTEAFF. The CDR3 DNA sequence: TGTGCCAGCAGCTTATCGAATTCGAACACTGAAGCTTTCTTT.

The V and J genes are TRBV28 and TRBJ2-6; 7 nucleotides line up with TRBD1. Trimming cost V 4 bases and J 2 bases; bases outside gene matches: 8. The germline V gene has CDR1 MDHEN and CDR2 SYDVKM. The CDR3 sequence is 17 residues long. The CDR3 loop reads CASSSATGYPGANVLTF. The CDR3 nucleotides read TGTGCCAGCAGTTCTGCGACAGGGTACCCTGGGGCCAACGTCCTGACTTTC.

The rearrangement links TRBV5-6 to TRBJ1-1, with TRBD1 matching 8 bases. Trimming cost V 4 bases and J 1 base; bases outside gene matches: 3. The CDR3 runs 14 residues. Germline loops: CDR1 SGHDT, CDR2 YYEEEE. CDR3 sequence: CASSHDRGNTEAFF. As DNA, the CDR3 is TGTGCCAGCAGCCACGACAGGGGGAACACTGAAGCTTTCTTT.

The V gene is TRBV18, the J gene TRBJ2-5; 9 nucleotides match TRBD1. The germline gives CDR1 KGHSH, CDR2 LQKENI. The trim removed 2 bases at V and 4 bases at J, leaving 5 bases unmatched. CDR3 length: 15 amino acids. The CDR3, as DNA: TGTGCCAGCTCACCAGCCACAGGGGGCGGAGAGACCCAGTACTTC. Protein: CASSPATGGGETQYF.

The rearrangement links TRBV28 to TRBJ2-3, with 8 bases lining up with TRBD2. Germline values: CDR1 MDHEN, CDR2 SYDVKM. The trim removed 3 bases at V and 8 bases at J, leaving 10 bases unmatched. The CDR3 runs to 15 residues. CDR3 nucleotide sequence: TGTGCCAGCAGTTTGGGGGGAGCGGGAGTGGGTACGCAGTATTTT. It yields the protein CASSLGGAGVGTQYF.

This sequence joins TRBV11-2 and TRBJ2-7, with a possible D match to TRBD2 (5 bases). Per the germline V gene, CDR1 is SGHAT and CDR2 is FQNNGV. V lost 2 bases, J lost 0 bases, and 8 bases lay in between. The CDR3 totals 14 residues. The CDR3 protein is CASSLTRYSYEQYF. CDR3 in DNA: TGTGCCAGCAGCTTAACTAGATACTCCTACGAGCAGTACTTC.

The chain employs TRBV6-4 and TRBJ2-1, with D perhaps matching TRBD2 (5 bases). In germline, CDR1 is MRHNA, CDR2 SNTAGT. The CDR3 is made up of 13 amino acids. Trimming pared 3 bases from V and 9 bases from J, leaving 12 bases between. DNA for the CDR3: TGTGCCAGCAGTGAAACTAGTTTTTCTGAGCAGTTCTTC. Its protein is CASSETSFSEQFF.

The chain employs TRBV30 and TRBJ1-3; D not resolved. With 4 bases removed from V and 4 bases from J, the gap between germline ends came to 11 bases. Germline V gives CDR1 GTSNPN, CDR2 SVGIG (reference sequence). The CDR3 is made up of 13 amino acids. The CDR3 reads CAWNPGAGNTIYF. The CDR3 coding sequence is TGTGCCTGGAACCCGGGAGCGGGAAACACCATATATTTT.

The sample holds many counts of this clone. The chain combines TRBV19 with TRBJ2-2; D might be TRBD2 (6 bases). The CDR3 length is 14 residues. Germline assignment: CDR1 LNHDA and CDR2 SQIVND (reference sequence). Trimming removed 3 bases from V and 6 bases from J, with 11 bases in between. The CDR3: CASSISRRAGELFF. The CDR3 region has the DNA TGTGCCAGTAGTATTTCCAGGAGGGCCGGGGAGCTGTTTTTT.

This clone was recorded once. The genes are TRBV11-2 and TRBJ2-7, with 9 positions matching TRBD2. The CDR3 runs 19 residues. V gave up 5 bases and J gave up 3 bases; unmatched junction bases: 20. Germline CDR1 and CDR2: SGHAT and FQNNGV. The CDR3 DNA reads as TGTGCCAGCAGCCCATTGGACATCCGGAGACTAGCGGAGGTCTACGAGCAGTACTTC. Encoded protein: CASSPLDIRRLAEVYEQYF.

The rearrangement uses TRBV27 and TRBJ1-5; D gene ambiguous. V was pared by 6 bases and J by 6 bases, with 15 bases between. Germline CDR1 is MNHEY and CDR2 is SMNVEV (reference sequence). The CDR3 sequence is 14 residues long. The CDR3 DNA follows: TGTGCCAGCAGAACGAGATTTAGTAGTCAGCCCCAGCATTTT. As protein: CASRTRFSSQPQHF.